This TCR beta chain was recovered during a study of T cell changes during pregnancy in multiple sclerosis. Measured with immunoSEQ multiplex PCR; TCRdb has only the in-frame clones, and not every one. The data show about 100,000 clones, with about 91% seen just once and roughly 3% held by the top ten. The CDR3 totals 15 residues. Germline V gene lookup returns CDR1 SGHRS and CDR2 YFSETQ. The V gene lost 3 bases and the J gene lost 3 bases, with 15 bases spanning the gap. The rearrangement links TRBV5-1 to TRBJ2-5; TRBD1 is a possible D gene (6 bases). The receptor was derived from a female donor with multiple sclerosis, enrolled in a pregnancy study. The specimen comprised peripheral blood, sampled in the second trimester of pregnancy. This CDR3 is CASSSQGEFEETQYF. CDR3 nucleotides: TGCGCCAGCAGCTCACAGGGCGAGTTTGAAGAGACCCAGTACTTC.